This T cell receptor (beta chain) was identified in a study of blood T cell repertoires in COVID-19. Study information: Sample material is recorded as cDNA or gDNA derived from T cells, B-cell-depleted T cells, or PBMCs.

CDR1 is LNHNV, CDR2 YYDKDF, per germline (reference sequence). Trimming took 8 bases from V and 0 from J; bases not matched to a gene: 7. This CDR3 spans 14 amino acids. Clones were sequenced by immunoSEQ multiplex PCR, and TCRdb holds only the in-frame ones, with some missing. The data hold 55,000 or so clones, with around three quarters observed a single time. This TCR came from a man in his sixties with acute or convalescent COVID-19. The rearrangement links TRBV15 to TRBJ2-7, with 7 bases identical to TRBD2. Sequenced material: peripheral blood. The CDR3 nucleotides are TGTGCCACCCGTATCGGGGGGTCCTCCTACGAGCAGTACTTC. It is translated as CATRIGGSSYEQYF.